The 23 T cell receptor beta chains listed next were all sequenced from one sample in a study of T cells in tuberculosis. Measured with immunoSEQ multiplex PCR; TCRdb has only the in-frame clones, and not every one. The data show about 25,000 clones, 95% seen once. The sequenced material came from PBMCs. These receptors came from a donor aged 10 to 29 with latent tuberculosis or without tuberculosis infection.

The chain uses TRBV4-2 and TRBJ2-7; D is ambiguous. This CDR3 is 13 amino acids long. Germline loops: CDR1 LGHNA, CDR2 YNFKEQ. V was clipped by 1 base and J by 5 bases, with 9 bases between them. The CDR3 loop is CASSQVPEDEQYF. The CDR3 coding sequence is TGTGCCAGCAGCCAAGTTCCAGAGGACGAGCAGTACTTC.

The rearrangement links TRBV7-7 to TRBJ1-4; the match to TRBD1 covers 9 bases. The CDR3 contains 15 residues. CDR1 SSHAT and CDR2 FNYEAQ come from the germline V gene (reference sequence). The ends lost 5 bases at V and 8 bases at J; junction bases unmatched: 9. The CDR3 loop reads CASSRRTGEDEKLFF. The CDR3 coding sequence is TGTGCCAGCAGCCGTAGGACAGGGGAGGACGAAAAACTGTTTTTT. The complete variable domain, with remaining parts taken from reference TRBV7-7 and TRBJ1-4, reads GAGVSQSPRYKVTKRGQDVTLRCDPISSHATLYWYQQALGQGPEFLTYFNYEAQPDKSGLPSDRFSAERPEGSISTLTIQRTEQRDSAMYRCASSRRTGEDEKLFFGSGTQLSVL.

V is TRBV5-1 and J is TRBJ2-5, with D maybe TRBD2 (7 bases). CDR1 and CDR2 from the germline V gene are SGHRS and YFSETQ. V dropped 6 bases and J dropped 5 bases, with 17 bases sitting between them. This CDR3 has 14 residues. In DNA form, the CDR3 reads TGCGCCAGCACTCTGGGGGGGGCTAAGGAGACCCAGTACTTC. It encodes CASTLGGAKETQYF.

The chain links TRBV10-3 to TRBJ1-6; D might be TRBD1 (6 bases). The CDR3 length is 15 residues. Germline-derived CDR1 and CDR2 are ENHRY and SYGVKD. Trimming left V 6 bases short and J 1 base short, with 10 bases between. This CDR3 reads CAIRGDKSYNSPLHF. The CDR3 nucleotides are TGTGCCATCAGGGGGGACAAGTCCTATAATTCACCCCTCCACTTT.

The chain employs TRBV19 and TRBJ1-1; TRBD1 aligns across 7 bases. The V gene's germline CDR1 is LNHDA and CDR2 SQIVND (reference sequence). Trimming removed 4 bases from V and 0 bases from J; junction bases left unmatched: 2. This CDR3 region has 14 residues. The CDR3 DNA is TGTGCCAGTAGTAGGGACAGAATGAACACTGAAGCTTTCTTT. This codes for CASSRDRMNTEAFF. The whole variable domain, remainder taken from reference TRBV19 and TRBJ1-1, is DGGITQSPKYLFRKEGQNVTLSCEQNLNHDAMYWYRQDPGQGLRLIYYSQIVNDFQKGDIAEGYSVSREKKESFPLTVTSAQKNPTAFYLCASSRDRMNTEAFFGQGTRLTVV.

This sequence joins TRBV11-1 and TRBJ1-4; no reliable D call. V lost 5 bases, J lost 3 bases, and 19 bases lay in between. Germline V gene lookup returns CDR1 SGHAT and CDR2 FQDESV (reference sequence). The CDR3 runs 17 residues. CDR3 sequence (DNA): TGTGCCAGCAGCCCTTTCCCCCCCCGGGTCCCTAATGAAAAACTGTTTTTT. Protein: CASSPFPPRVPNEKLFF. The variable domain in full, with the rest retrieved from reference TRBV11-1 and TRBJ1-4, is EAEVAQSPRYKITEKSQAVAFWCDPISGHATLYWYRQILGQGPELLVQFQDESVVDDSQLPKDRFSAERLKGVDSTLKIQPAELGDSAMYLCASSPFPPRVPNEKLFFGSGTQLSVL.

The chain employs TRBV15 and TRBJ1-2; D not resolved. This CDR3 is 15 amino acids long. V shed 0 bases and J shed 1 base, with 9 bases lying between them. Germline values: CDR1 LNHNV, CDR2 YYDKDF (reference sequence). The CDR3 sequence: CATSRDPLVNYGYTF. The CDR3 DNA is TGTGCCACCAGCAGAGATCCCCTAGTTAACTATGGCTACACCTTC.

Regarding this clone: Other DNA sequences in the sample encode the same CDR3. The chain joins TRBV2 to TRBJ2-5, with 9 bases that match TRBD1. J lost 4 bases, V lost 4 bases, and 4 bases had no gene match. The CDR3 contains 14 residues. Germline assignment: CDR1 SNHLY and CDR2 FYNNEI. DNA of the CDR3: TGTGCCAGCAGTGTAGGGACAGGGACAGAGACCCAGTACTTC. Amino acid sequence: CASSVGTGTETQYF.

This sequence joins TRBV4-2 and TRBJ1-1; D call uncertain. Trimming cost V 6 bases and J 5 bases, with 13 bases left between them. The CDR3 totals 13 residues. The germline gives CDR1 LGHNA, CDR2 YNFKEQ. The CDR3, as DNA: TGTGCCAGCAGGAAACTGGAGCGAACTGAAGCTTTCTTT. Protein: CASRKLERTEAFF.

The genes are TRBV6-5 and TRBJ1-2, with 10 bases fitting TRBD1. Trimming removed 6 bases from V and 8 bases from J; junction bases left unmatched: 0. The CDR3 is 11 amino acids. Per the germline V gene, CDR1 is MNHEY and CDR2 is SVGAGI. The CDR3, as DNA: TGTGCCAGCAGGGACAGGGGGGGCTACACCTTC. The encoded protein is CASRDRGGYTF.

The rearrangement links TRBV30 to TRBJ2-1; D is ambiguous. V lost 2 bases, J lost 2 bases, and 7 bases lay in between. Looked up from germline, CDR1 is GTSNPN and CDR2 is SVGIG (reference sequence). The CDR3 length is 13 residues. This CDR3 is CAWSLAAYNEQFF. The CDR3 DNA follows: TGTGCCTGGAGTCTGGCAGCCTACAATGAGCAGTTCTTC. Drawing the rest from reference TRBV30 and TRBJ2-1, the complete variable domain is SQTIHQWPATLVQPVGSPLSLECTVEGTSNPNLYWYRQAAGRGLQLLFYSVGIGQISSEVPQNLSASRPQDRQFILSSKKLLLSDSGFYLCAWSLAAYNEQFFGPGTRLTVL.

V usage is TRBV10-3 and J usage is TRBJ2-7, with D tentatively TRBD2 (5 bases). This CDR3 region has 11 residues. Per germline, CDR1 ENHRY and CDR2 SYGVKD. The V and J ends lost 6 bases and 6 bases respectively, with 9 bases between them. CDR3 nucleotides: TGTGCCATCAGCGGACTGGGCGAGCAGTACGTC. Its translation is CAISGLGEQYV.

V gene TRBV2 combines with J gene TRBJ1-5, with 11 bases matching TRBD1. Germline loops: CDR1 SNHLY, CDR2 FYNNEI. V was pared by 8 bases and J by 4 bases, with 4 bases of the junction left unmatched. CDR3 size: 14 residues. The CDR3 reads CASGRDRGNQPQHF. In DNA form, the CDR3 reads TGTGCCAGCGGGAGGGACAGGGGGAATCAGCCCCAGCATTTT.

The rearrangement uses TRBV6-1 and TRBJ2-7; possibly TRBD1 for D (6 bases). Germline assignment: CDR1 MNHNS and CDR2 SASEGT. V lost 1 base, J lost 2 bases, and 12 bases lay in between. The CDR3 runs 15 residues. The CDR3 here is CASSEGTAATYEQYV. CDR3 sequence (DNA): TGTGCCAGCAGTGAAGGGACAGCAGCCACCTACGAGCAGTACGTC.

The chain is built from TRBV4-1 and TRBJ1-2; D possibly corresponds to TRBD1 (5 bases). CDR3 size: 18 residues. V was trimmed by 4 bases and J by 0 bases, leaving 21 bases between them. Per the germline V gene, CDR1 is MGHRA and CDR2 is YSYEKL. The CDR3 DNA is TGCGCCAGCAGCCTCCTTGGGGTAGGGAGGGGAGCTAACTATGGCTACACCTTC. Translation gives CASSLLGVGRGANYGYTF.

J is TRBJ1-3 and V is TRBV11-2; no firm D call. Germline V CDR1 and CDR2: SGHAT, FQNNGV. This CDR3 spans 16 amino acids. Between the trimmed V and J ends, which lost 0 bases and 0 bases, there was a span of 9 bases. The CDR3 DNA reads as TGTGCCAGCAGCTTAGATCGCCCGAGCTCTGGAAACACCATATATTTT. This translates into CASSLDRPSSGNTIYF.

The rearrangement links TRBV4-1 to TRBJ2-5; 9 nucleotides align to TRBD2. Unmatched junction bases numbered 5, after V lost 1 base and J lost 2 bases. In germline, CDR1 is MGHRA, CDR2 YSYEKL. CDR3 length: 16 amino acids. The CDR3 bases are TGCGCCAGCAGCCAAGTGGGACTAGCATATCAAGAGACCCAGTACTTC. It translates to CASSQVGLAYQETQYF.

The rearrangement joins TRBV7-2 to TRBJ2-3, with TRBD2 matching 10 bases. CDR3 length equals 16 residues. V shed 3 bases, J shed 4 bases, and the junction held 7 bases outside the gene matches. Germline CDR1 is SGHTA and CDR2 is FQGNSA. The CDR3 DNA sequence: TGTGCCAGCAGCTTGGGTCTAGCGGGGGACGCAGATACGCAGTATTTT. This codes for CASSLGLAGDADTQYF.

V gene TRBV6-5 combines with J gene TRBJ1-5; 12 positions match TRBD1. V shed 5 bases, J shed 7 bases, and the junction held 6 bases outside the gene matches. The CDR3 is made up of 15 amino acids. The germline gives CDR1 MNHEY, CDR2 SVGAGI. The CDR3 here is CASSPGTGGGQPQHF. CDR3 in DNA: TGTGCCAGCAGTCCCGGGACAGGGGGCGGGCAGCCCCAGCATTTT.

The CDR3 region has the DNA TGTGCCAGCAGCTCCCTAGCGGGGGGTCTTAATGAGCAGTTCTTC. This gives the protein CASSSLAGGLNEQFF. J is TRBJ2-1 and V is TRBV7-9; 11 nucleotides align to TRBD2. With V trimmed by 4 bases and J by 7 bases, 6 bases remained unmatched. The V gene's germline CDR1 is SEHNR and CDR2 FQNEAQ (reference sequence). CDR3 length: 15 residues.

This chain joins TRBV5-6 and TRBJ1-1; 7 bases match TRBD1. Germline-derived CDR1 and CDR2 are SGHDT and YYEEEE. Trimming removed 4 bases from V and 2 bases from J; junction bases left unmatched: 5. The CDR3 has 14 residues. In nucleotides, the CDR3 is TGTGCCAGCAGCCTAACAGGGGTCAACACTGAAGCTTTCTTT. This translates into CASSLTGVNTEAFF.

The V and J genes are TRBV5-6 and TRBJ1-3; TRBD1 matches 8 bases. Per the germline V gene, CDR1 is SGHDT and CDR2 is YYEEEE. This CDR3 contains 15 residues. V lost 3 bases and J lost 5; bases outside the gene matches: 7. This CDR3 is CASSSTGVSRNTIYF. In nucleotides, the CDR3 is TGTGCCAGCAGCTCGACAGGGGTTAGTAGAAACACCATATATTTT.

This clone came up once. V and J are TRBV12-5 and TRBJ2-5; 8 nucleotides agree with TRBD1. Germline V gene sequence: CDR1 LGHNT, CDR2 FRNRAP. After removal of 0 bases from V and 0 bases from J, the junction contained 3 bases not matched to a gene. The CDR3 has 16 amino acids. CDR3 loop: CASGLVGGQDQETQYF. CDR3 nucleotides: TGTGCTAGTGGTTTGGTAGGGGGACAGGACCAAGAGACCCAGTACTTC.